One sample yielded the 25 T cell receptor beta chains listed below, sequenced in a study of blood T cell repertoires in COVID-19. Only in-frame clones appear in the TCRdb table, and some are missing; sequencing was by immunoSEQ multiplex PCR. The sample contains about 50,000 clones, roughly 77% of which appear only once. Sequenced input: peripheral blood. The receptors originated from a man between 65 and 79 years old with active or convalescent COVID-19.

This chain joins TRBV5-1 and TRBJ2-7; D is perhaps TRBD2 (6 bases). The CDR3 is 14 residues long. Germline V CDR1 and CDR2: SGHRS, YFSETQ. The germline V and J ends were trimmed by 0 bases and 3 bases, with 10 bases remaining between them. CDR3 sequence reads: CASSLGPGDYEQYF. In nucleotides, the CDR3 is TGCGCCAGCAGCTTGGGTCCGGGAGACTACGAGCAGTACTTC.

The chain joins TRBV2 to TRBJ1-2, with D uncertain. V dropped 0 bases and J dropped 2 bases, with 4 bases sitting between them. This CDR3 is 13 amino acids long. The germline gives CDR1 SNHLY, CDR2 FYNNEI. This chain's CDR3 is CASSEAQNYGYTF. DNA of the CDR3: TGTGCCAGCAGTGAAGCACAGAACTATGGCTACACCTTC.

This rearrangement joins TRBV5-1 to TRBJ2-1; 10 bases match TRBD2. With 0 bases clipped from V and 8 bases from J, the junction kept 11 bases outside the gene matches. The CDR3 runs 17 residues. Germline V lookup: CDR1 SGHRS, CDR2 YFSETQ. The CDR3 DNA reads as TGCGCCAGCAGCTTGGGCCCACTAGCGGGGCCGGGGGATGAGCAGTTCTTC. This codes for CASSLGPLAGPGDEQFF.

The rearrangement links TRBV24-1 to TRBJ2-1, with D perhaps matching TRBD1 (6 bases). The CDR3 sequence is 14 residues long. Trimming left V 3 bases short and J 7 bases short, with 12 bases between. The germline V gene encodes CDR1 KGHDR and CDR2 SFDVKD. The CDR3 nucleotides read TGTGCCACCAGTGATCCGGGACAAGTAAATGAGCAGTTCTTC. It codes for CATSDPGQVNEQFF.

This rearrangement joins TRBV19 to TRBJ2-6; a weak D match, TRBD2 (7 bases). Trimming shortened V by 3 bases and J by 2 bases, and 11 bases separated the two germline ends. Germline assignment: CDR1 LNHDA and CDR2 SQIVND (reference sequence). The CDR3 length is 16 residues. The CDR3 coding sequence is TGTGCCAGTAGTATGGGGGGGGGCACTGGGGCCAACGTCCTGACTTTC. This sequence encodes CASSMGGGTGANVLTF.

This sequence joins TRBV7-2 and TRBJ1-4; 7 bases fit TRBD1. V dropped 4 bases and J dropped 6; count of bases not matched to a gene: 5. Germline lookup yields CDR1 SGHTA and CDR2 FQGNSA. The CDR3 runs to 14 residues. CDR3 loop: CASSSGGTDEKLFF. CDR3 nucleotide sequence: TGTGCCAGCAGCTCGGGGGGGACAGATGAAAAACTGTTTTTT.

The table lists this clone with a few counts. The rearrangement uses TRBV11-3 and TRBJ1-1; TRBD1 matches at 7 bases. J was trimmed by 4 bases and V by 4 bases; bases with no gene match: 6. Germline V gives CDR1 SGHNT, CDR2 YENEEA. This CDR3 has 14 residues. CDR3 region: CASSSTGAVTEAFF. As DNA, the CDR3 is TGTGCCAGCAGCTCAACAGGGGCCGTCACTGAAGCTTTCTTT.

The chain has TRBV19 and TRBJ1-3, with D perhaps TRBD1 (5 bases). The CDR3 is 15 amino acids. Germline CDR1 and CDR2: LNHDA and SQIVND (reference sequence). Deletions cut 1 base from V and 7 bases from J, with 14 bases between. CDR3 sequence reads: CASSIGPQARNTIYF. CDR3 coding DNA: TGTGCCAGTAGTATAGGCCCACAGGCGCGGAACACCATATATTTT.

The chain recombines TRBV3-1 (or the pseudogene TRBV3-2) with TRBJ1-6; the D gene is possibly TRBD1 (5 bases). Trimming took 9 bases from V and 7 from J, leaving 13 bases between them. This CDR3 has 13 residues. Germline V gene data show CDR1 as LGHDT and CDR2 as YNNKEL (reference sequence). CDR3: CASRRGNNSPLHF. CDR3 DNA sequence: TGTGCCAGTAGAAGGGGAAACAATTCACCCCTCCACTTT.

The gene calls are TRBV4-1 and TRBJ2-3; 13 bases line up with TRBD2. The V gene's germline CDR1 is MGHRA and CDR2 YSYEKL. Trimming at V came to 7 bases and at J to 4 bases, leaving 14 bases not matched to a gene. The length of the CDR3 is 18 residues. CDR3 in DNA: TGCGCCAGCACCCTGGTTCTGAGGACTAGCGGGAGCTCAGATACGCAGTATTTT. This codes for CASTLVLRTSGSSDTQYF.

This clone was seen a few times. The CDR3 bases are TGTGCCAGCAGTTACGCAGGGTTCCAAGAGACCCAGTACTTC. Protein product: CASSYAGFQETQYF. This rearrangement joins TRBV6-5 to TRBJ2-5; a weak D match, TRBD1 (5 bases). The CDR3 has 14 residues. CDR1 and CDR2 (germline): MNHEY, SVGAGI. Trimming removed 2 bases from V and 1 base from J, with 8 bases in between.

The J gene is TRBJ2-4, the V gene TRBV4-2; D gene unclear. Germline V CDR1 and CDR2: LGHNA, YNFKEQ. The CDR3 extends over 13 amino acids. Trimming took 1 base from V and 8 from J, leaving 9 bases between them. CDR3 sequence (DNA): TGTGCCAGCAGCCAAGCGGGTAGAGACATTCAGTACTTC. As protein: CASSQAGRDIQYF.

This chain joins TRBV11-3 and TRBJ2-7, with 10 bases aligning to TRBD1. CDR1 SGHNT and CDR2 YENEEA come from the germline V gene. The CDR3 spans 15 residues. Trimming cost V 4 bases and J 4 bases; bases outside gene matches: 7. The CDR3 region has the DNA TGTGCCAGCAGCTCAACCGGGACAGGGGTATACGAGCAGTACTTC. It specifies CASSSTGTGVYEQYF.

This clone was seen only a few times. The V and J genes are TRBV19 and TRBJ1-1; no clear D. Germline assignment: CDR1 LNHDA and CDR2 SQIVND (reference sequence). The germline V and J ends were trimmed by 3 bases and 0 bases, with 17 bases remaining between them. CDR3 length: 17 amino acids. CDR3 in amino acids: CASSMRSGITMNTEAFF. The CDR3 DNA is TGTGCCAGTAGTATGAGGTCTGGAATTACTATGAACACTGAAGCTTTCTTT.

The rearrangement uses TRBV5-6 and TRBJ1-1, with D maybe TRBD1 (5 bases). Trimming took off 4 bases at V and 0 bases at J, with 19 bases between the two ends. This CDR3 spans 17 amino acids. From germline, CDR1 is SGHDT and CDR2 YYEEEE. Here the CDR3 reads CASSNVGGTPMNTEAFF. The CDR3 DNA reads as TGTGCCAGCAGCAACGTGGGGGGAACTCCCATGAACACTGAAGCTTTCTTT.

The chain joins TRBV6-5 to TRBJ1-1, with D unclear. The CDR3 runs to 14 residues. CDR1 MNHEY and CDR2 SVGAGI come from the germline V gene. Trimming removed 6 bases at V and 0 bases at J, with 11 bases between. In DNA, the CDR3 is TGTGCCAGCAGGGATAGAGGCATGAACACTGAAGCTTTCTTT. As protein: CASRDRGMNTEAFF.

J is TRBJ2-1 and V is TRBV24-1; 10 positions match TRBD2. CDR1 is KGHDR, CDR2 SFDVKD, per germline. CDR3 length equals 15 residues. V trimming: 3 bases; J trimming: 2 bases; junction bases outside the gene matches: 0. This CDR3 is CATSDSGRAYNEQFF. In nucleotides, the CDR3 is TGTGCCACCAGTGATAGCGGGAGGGCCTACAATGAGCAGTTCTTC.

The J gene is TRBJ1-2, the V gene TRBV19; D not certain. Per germline, CDR1 LNHDA and CDR2 SQIVND (reference sequence). The CDR3 loop spans 13 amino acids. The ends were cut back, 5 bases at V and 5 bases at J, with 12 bases in the middle. The CDR3 reads CASSYMGNYGYTF. CDR3 nucleotides: TGTGCCAGTAGTTATATGGGCAATTATGGCTACACCTTC.

The chain combines TRBV5-1 with TRBJ1-2, with D possibly TRBD1 on 6 matching bases. V lost 4 bases and J lost 6, with 13 bases in between. The CDR3 loop spans 13 amino acids. Looked up from germline, CDR1 is SGHRS and CDR2 is YFSETQ. CDR3 in amino acids: CASSPQGVDGYTF. CDR3 in DNA: TGCGCCAGCAGCCCACAGGGAGTAGATGGCTACACCTTC.

The chain carries TRBV10-3 and TRBJ1-1, with a weak D call TRBD1 (5 bases). The CDR3 is 13 amino acids. Germline loops: CDR1 ENHRY, CDR2 SYGVKD. The V end was cut by 8 bases, the J end by 1 base, with 11 bases between. CDR3 coding DNA: TGTGCCATCGGGGGGACGGAGAACACTGAAGCTTTCTTT. This translates into CAIGGTENTEAFF.

V is TRBV25-1 and J is TRBJ2-1, with D unclear. The germline V gene has CDR1 MGHDK and CDR2 SYGVNS. Trimming shortened V by 1 base and J by 3 bases, and 4 bases separated the two germline ends. CDR3 length: 13 residues. The CDR3 is CASSEFRYNEQFF. CDR3 sequence (DNA): TGTGCCAGCAGTGAATTTCGCTACAATGAGCAGTTCTTC.

This clone was seen a few times. The chain carries TRBV12-3 or TRBV12-4 and TRBJ2-1, with TRBD1 identical over 8 bases. The CDR3 extends over 11 amino acids. V dropped 5 bases and J dropped 12; count of bases not matched to a gene: 3. The CDR3: CASSPDRGQFF. Here the CDR3 DNA reads TGTGCCAGCAGTCCAGACAGGGGGCAGTTCTTC.

The table lists this clone with a count of one. The V gene is TRBV4-3, the J gene TRBJ2-2; D is perhaps TRBD2 (6 bases). The CDR3 extends over 16 amino acids. Between the trimmed V and J ends, which lost 1 base and 1 base, there was a span of 10 bases. Per germline, CDR1 LGHNA and CDR2 YSLEER. CDR3 coding DNA: TGCGCCAGCAGCCAAGGGGCTAGCGAGAACACCGGGGAGCTGTTTTTT. It encodes CASSQGASENTGELFF.

The rearrangement links TRBV3-1 (or the pseudogene TRBV3-2) to TRBJ2-6; D uncertain. The CDR3 totals 15 residues. The V gene's germline CDR1 is LGHDT and CDR2 YNNKEL (reference sequence). Trimming stripped 4 bases from V and 0 bases from J, with 7 bases between. The CDR3 loop is CASSRRNSGANVLTF. CDR3 DNA: TGTGCCAGCAGCCGCAGGAACTCTGGGGCCAACGTCCTGACTTTC.

This sequence joins TRBV15 and TRBJ2-3; possibly TRBD1 for D (6 bases). The V gene's germline CDR1 is LNHNV and CDR2 YYDKDF (reference sequence). V shed 0 bases and J shed 6 bases, with 13 bases lying between them. The CDR3 contains 15 residues. The CDR3 nucleotides read TGTGCCACCAGCAGAGAGGGGGCGCCCCGGGATACGCAGTATTTT. This codes for CATSREGAPRDTQYF.